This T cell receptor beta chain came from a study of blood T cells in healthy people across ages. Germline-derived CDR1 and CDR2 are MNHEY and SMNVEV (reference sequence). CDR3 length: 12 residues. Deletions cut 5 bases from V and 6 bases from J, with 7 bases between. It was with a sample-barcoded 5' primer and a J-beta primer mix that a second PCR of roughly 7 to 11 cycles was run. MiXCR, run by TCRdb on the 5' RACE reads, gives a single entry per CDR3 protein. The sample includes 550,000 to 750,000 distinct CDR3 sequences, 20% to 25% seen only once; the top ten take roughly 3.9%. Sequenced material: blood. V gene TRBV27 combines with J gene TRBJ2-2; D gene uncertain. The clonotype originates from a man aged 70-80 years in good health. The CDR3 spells CASSTAAGELFF. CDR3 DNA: TGTGCCAGCAGTACCGCCGCCGGGGAGCTGTTTTTT.